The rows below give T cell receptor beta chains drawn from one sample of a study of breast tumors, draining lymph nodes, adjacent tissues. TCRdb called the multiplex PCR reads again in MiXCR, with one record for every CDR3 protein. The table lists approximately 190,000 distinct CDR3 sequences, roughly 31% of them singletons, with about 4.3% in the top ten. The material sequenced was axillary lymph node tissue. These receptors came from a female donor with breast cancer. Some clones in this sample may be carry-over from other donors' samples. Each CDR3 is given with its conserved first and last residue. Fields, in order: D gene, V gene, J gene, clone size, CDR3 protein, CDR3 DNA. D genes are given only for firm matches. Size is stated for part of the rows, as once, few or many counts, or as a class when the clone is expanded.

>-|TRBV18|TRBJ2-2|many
CASSPTGNGELFF
TGTGCCAGCTCACCGACAGGAAACGGGGAGCTGTTTTTT
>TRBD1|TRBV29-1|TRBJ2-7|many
CSVRDRGYEQYF
TGCAGCGTGAGGGACAGGGGCTACGAGCAGTACTTC
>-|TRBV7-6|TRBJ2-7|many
CASSRDHRAEQYF
TGTGCCAGCAGCCGCGACCACAGGGCCGAGCAGTACTTC
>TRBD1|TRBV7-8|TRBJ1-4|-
CASSQQASGTVNEKLFF
TGTGCCAGCAGCCAGCAGGCTAGCGGGACAGTTAATGAAAAACTGTTTTTT
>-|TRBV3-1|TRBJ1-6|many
CASNQGGYNSPLHF
TGCGCCAGCAATCAGGGTGGCTATAATTCACCCCTCCACTTT
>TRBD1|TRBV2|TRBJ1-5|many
CASLVDRGSDQPQHF
TGTGCCAGCCTCGTAGACAGGGGGTCTGATCAGCCCCAGCATTTT
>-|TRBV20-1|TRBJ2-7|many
CSARGLAYEQYF
TGCAGTGCTAGAGGACTAGCCTACGAGCAGTACTTC
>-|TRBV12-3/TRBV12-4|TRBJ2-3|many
CASSFWGHATDTQYF
TGTGCCAGCAGTTTTTGGGGACACGCCACAGATACGCAGTATTTT
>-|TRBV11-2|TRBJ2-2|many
CASSFHLITGELFF
TGTGCCAGCAGCTTCCACCTAATCACCGGGGAGCTGTTTTTT
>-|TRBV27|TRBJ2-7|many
CASSLTLGSYEQYF
TGTGCCAGCAGTTTAACACTGGGATCCTACGAGCAGTACTTC
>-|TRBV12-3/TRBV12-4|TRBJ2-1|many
CASSPAGAYNEQFF
TGTGCCAGCAGCCCCGCCGGGGCTTACAATGAGCAGTTCTTC
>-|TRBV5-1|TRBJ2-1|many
CASSLVRTDSYNEQFF
TGCGCCAGCAGCTTGGTTAGGACAGACTCCTACAATGAGCAGTTCTTC
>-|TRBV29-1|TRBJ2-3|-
CSLEGPPGDTQYF
TGCAGCTTGGAGGGCCCCCCCGGAGATACGCAGTATTTT
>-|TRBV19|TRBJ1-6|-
CASSIGDSPLHF
TGTGCCAGTAGTATAGGGGACTCACCCCTCCACTTT
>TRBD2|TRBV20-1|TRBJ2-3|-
CSAPGKRGSTDTQYF
TGCAGTGCTCCTGGGAAGCGGGGTAGCACAGATACGCAGTATTTT
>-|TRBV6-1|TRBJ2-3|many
CASKWTSHTQYF
TGTGCCAGCAAATGGACTTCCCATACGCAGTATTTT
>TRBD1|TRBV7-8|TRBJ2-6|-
CASSLKDRGGTEAF
TGTGCCAGCAGCTTAAAAGACAGGGGAGGCACTGAAGCTTTC
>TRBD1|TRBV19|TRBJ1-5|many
CATQDRLNQPQHF
TGTGCCACCCAGGACAGGCTCAATCAGCCCCAGCATTTT
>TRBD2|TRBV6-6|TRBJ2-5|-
CASSPSGLETQYF
TGTGCCAGCAGTCCTAGCGGCCTAGAGACCCAGTACTTC
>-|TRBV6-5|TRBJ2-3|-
CASERQDTDTQYF
TGTGCCAGCGAGCGGCAAGACACAGATACGCAGTATTTT
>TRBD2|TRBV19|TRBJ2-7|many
CASGSGRLSEQYF
TGTGCCAGTGGTAGCGGGAGGCTGAGCGAGCAGTACTTC
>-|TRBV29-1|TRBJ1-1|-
CSVVSARGMNTEAFF
TGCAGCGTCGTGTCGGCAAGGGGCATGAACACTGAAGCTTTCTTT
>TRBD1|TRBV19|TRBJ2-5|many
CASSSWGTGYQETQYF
TGTGCCAGTAGTAGTTGGGGGACAGGGTACCAAGAGACCCAGTACTTC
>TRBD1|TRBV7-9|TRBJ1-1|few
CASIAQGAPGDTEAFF
TGTGCCAGCATCGCGCAGGGGGCGCCGGGGGACACTGAAGCTTTCTTT
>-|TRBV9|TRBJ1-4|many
CASSANPRDVGNEKLFF
TGTGCCAGCAGCGCTAACCCCCGGGACGTTGGAAATGAAAAACTGTTTTTT
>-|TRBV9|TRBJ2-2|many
CASSVRGSDTGELFF
TGTGCCAGCAGCGTACGGGGGAGCGACACCGGGGAGCTGTTTTTT
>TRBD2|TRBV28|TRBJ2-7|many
CATEGSGRSNYEQYF
TGTGCCACCGAAGGAAGCGGGAGGTCAAACTACGAGCAGTACTTC
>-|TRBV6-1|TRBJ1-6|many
CASSGLTGSSPLHF
TGTGCCAGCAGTGGATTGACAGGAAGCTCACCCCTCCACTTT
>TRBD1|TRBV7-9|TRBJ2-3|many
CASSPRQGAPDTQYF
TGTGCCAGCAGCCCACGGCAGGGGGCCCCAGATACGCAGTATTTT
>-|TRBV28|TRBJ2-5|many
CASSKWDLKLETQYF
TGTGCCAGCAGTAAGTGGGATTTAAAGTTGGAGACCCAGTACTTC
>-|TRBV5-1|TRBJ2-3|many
CASSLDSVTDTQYF
TGCGCCAGCAGCTTGGACTCAGTGACAGATACGCAGTATTTT
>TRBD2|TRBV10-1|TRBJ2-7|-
CASSVSASGGFEQYF
TGCGCCAGCAGTGTATCGGCTAGCGGGGGCTTTGAGCAGTACTTC
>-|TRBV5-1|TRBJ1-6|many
CASSLQGNSYNSPLHF
TGCGCCAGCAGCTTGCAGGGCAACTCCTATAATTCACCCCTCCACTTT
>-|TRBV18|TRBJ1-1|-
CASSPTTSRNTEAFF
TGTGCCAGCTCACCTACGACGAGCCGGAACACTGAAGCTTTCTTT
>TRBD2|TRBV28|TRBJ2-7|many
CATLGTSGNYEQYF
TGTGCCACCCTGGGGACTAGCGGAAACTACGAGCAGTACTTC
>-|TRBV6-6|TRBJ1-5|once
CASSTSKGQPRHF
TGTGCCAGCAGTACCTCCAAAGGGCAGCCCCGGCATTTT
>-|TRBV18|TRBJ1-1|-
CASSPGRTALEAFF
TGTGCCAGCTCACCAGGCCGGACAGCCTTGGAAGCTTTCTTT
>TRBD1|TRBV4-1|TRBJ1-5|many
CASSHLTGVSNQPQHF
TGCGCCAGCAGCCACCTGACAGGGGTTAGCAATCAGCCCCAGCATTTT
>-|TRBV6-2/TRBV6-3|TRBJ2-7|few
CASSHAFRYEQYF
TGTGCCAGCAGTCACGCGTTCCGCTACGAGCAGTACTTC
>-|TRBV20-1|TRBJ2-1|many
CSANPGQRNEQFF
TGCAGTGCCAACCCCGGACAGCGCAATGAGCAGTTCTTC
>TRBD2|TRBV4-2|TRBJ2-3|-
CASSQGGGTSGSTDTQYF
TGTGCCAGCAGCCAAGGTGGGGGGACTAGCGGTAGCACAGATACGCAGTATTTT
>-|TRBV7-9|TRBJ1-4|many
CASSRDGVLEKLFF
TGTGCCAGCAGCAGGGACGGCGTTTTGGAAAAACTGTTTTTT
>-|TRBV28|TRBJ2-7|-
CASSSAHDVFTYEQYF
TGTGCCAGCAGTTCAGCCCACGACGTTTTTACCTACGAGCAGTACTTC
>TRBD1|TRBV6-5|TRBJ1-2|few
CASSYDRGLGYTF
TGTGCCAGCAGTTACGACAGGGGGCTAGGCTACACCTTC
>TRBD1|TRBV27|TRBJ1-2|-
CASSLSRDRGQMSGYTF
TGTGCCAGCAGTTTATCGAGGGACAGGGGGCAAATGAGTGGCTACACCTTC
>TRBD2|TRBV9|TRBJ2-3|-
CASSALADQYNEQYF
TGTGCCAGCAGCGCTCTAGCGGACCAGTACAATGAGCAGTATTTT
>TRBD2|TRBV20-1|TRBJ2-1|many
CSARDLGSAGPYNEQFF
TGCAGTGCTAGAGATCTAGGGTCAGCGGGGCCATACAATGAGCAGTTCTTC
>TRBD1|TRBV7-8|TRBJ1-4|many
CASSLGGTGNEKLFF
TGTGCCAGCAGCTTAGGCGGGACAGGGAATGAAAAACTGTTTTTT